This T cell receptor (beta chain) was sequenced for a study of T cell responses to AZD1222 COVID-19 vaccine. Study-wide context: Researchers grouped second doses given at about 4 or about 12 weeks into one pool.

Only in-frame clones appear in the TCRdb table, and some are missing; sequencing was by immunoSEQ multiplex PCR. The sample has about 92,000 clones, 80% to 90% seen once. Comment on this clone: Its antigen is not identified.

Findings of the study overall: Repertoires were obtained only post-peak T cell response. Spike-wide coverage was observed for vaccine-associated CD4 TCRs, with dominant responses at 160-218 and 743-854.

With V trimmed by 5 bases and J by 6 bases, 3 bases remained unmatched. CDR3 size: 12 residues. CDR1 is GTSNPN, CDR2 SVGIG, per germline (reference sequence). The sample consisted of peripheral blood, taken on day 0 of AZD1222 vaccination. This rearrangement joins TRBV30 to TRBJ1-5, with TRBD1 identical over 8 bases. This receptor was taken from an adult in good health. This chain's CDR3 is CAWGQGIQPQHF. In DNA, the CDR3 is TGTGCCTGGGGACAGGGCATTCAGCCCCAGCATTTT.